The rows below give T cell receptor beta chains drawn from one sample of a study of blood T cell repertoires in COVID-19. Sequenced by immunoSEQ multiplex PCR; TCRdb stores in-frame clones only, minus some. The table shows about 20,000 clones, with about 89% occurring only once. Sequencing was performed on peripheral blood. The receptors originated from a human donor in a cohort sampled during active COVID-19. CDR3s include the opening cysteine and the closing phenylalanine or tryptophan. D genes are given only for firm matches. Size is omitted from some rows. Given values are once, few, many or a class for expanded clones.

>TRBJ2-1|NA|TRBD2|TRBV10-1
TGCGCCAGCAGTGGCCCCACTGGAGCGGGGATATACAATGAGCAGTTCTTC
CASSGPTGAGIYNEQFF
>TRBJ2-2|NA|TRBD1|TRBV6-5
TGTGCCAGCAGCCACCGACAGGGGACCGGGGAGCTGTTTTTT
CASSHRQGTGELFF
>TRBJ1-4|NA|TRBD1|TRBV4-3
TGCGCCAGCAGCCAACTGGACAGGGGGAATGAAAAACTGTTTTTT
CASSQLDRGNEKLFF
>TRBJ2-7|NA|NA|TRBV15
TGTGCCACCAGCAGAGACAGGGTTCACGTCTACGAGCAGTACTTC
CATSRDRVHVYEQYF
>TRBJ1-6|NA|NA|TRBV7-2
TGTGCCAGCAGCCCGGAGTATAATTCACCCCTCCACTTT
CASSPEYNSPLHF
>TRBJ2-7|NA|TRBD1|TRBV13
TGTGCCAGCAGCTCGAGGACAGGGCCATCCCTTTACGAGCAGTACTTC
CASSSRTGPSLYEQYF
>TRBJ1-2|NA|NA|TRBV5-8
TGTGCCAGCAGCTTGTACCTTTCGGGGGGCTACACCTTC
CASSLYLSGGYTF
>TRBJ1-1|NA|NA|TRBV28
TGTGCCATCTCATTGGGGGGTAGGGGAACTGAAGCTTTCTTT
CAISLGGRGTEAFF
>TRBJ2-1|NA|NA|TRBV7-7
TGTGCTAGCAGCTTAGAAGGAACTAGCTCCTTTCCTGGCCGCGACAATGAGCAGTTCTTC
CASSLEGTSSFPGRDNEQFF
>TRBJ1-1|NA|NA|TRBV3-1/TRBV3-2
TGTGCCAGCAGCCCTACGGCGGCTAGTGAAGCTTTCTTT
CASSPTAASEAFF
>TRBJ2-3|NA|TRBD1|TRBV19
TGTGCCAGTAGGTCCCCAGGACAGGGATTTAGAGATACGCAGTATTTT
CASRSPGQGFRDTQYF
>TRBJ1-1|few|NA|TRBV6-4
TGTGCCAGCAGTGGGTCCCCGGGGAACACTGAAGCTTTCTTT
CASSGSPGNTEAFF
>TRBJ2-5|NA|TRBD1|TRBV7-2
TGTGCCAGCAGCTCCGGGACAGGGCCGATGGAGACCCAGTACTTC
CASSSGTGPMETQYF
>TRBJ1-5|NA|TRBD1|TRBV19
TGTGCCAGTAGTATACCCCTGGGACAGGGCTGGCAGCCCCAGCATTTT
CASSIPLGQGWQPQHF
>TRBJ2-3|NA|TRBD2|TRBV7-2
TGTGCCAGCAGCCGGACTAGCGGGGGTATAGCATTAAGCGCAGATACGCAGTATTTT
CASSRTSGGIALSADTQYF
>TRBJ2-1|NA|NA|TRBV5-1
TGCGCCAGCATGGAACGGTTCAAGGGGTATGAGCAGTTCTTC
CASMERFKGYEQFF
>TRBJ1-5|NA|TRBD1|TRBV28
TGTGCCAGCAGTGGGGGGACAGTTAATCAGCCCCAGCATTTT
CASSGGTVNQPQHF
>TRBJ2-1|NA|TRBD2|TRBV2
TGTGCCAGCAGTCCCGGGACTAGCGGGTATGGGCAGTTCTTC
CASSPGTSGYGQFF
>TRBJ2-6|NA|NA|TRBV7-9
TGTGCCAGCAGCTCGTCTGGGGCCAACGTCCTGACTTTC
CASSSSGANVLTF
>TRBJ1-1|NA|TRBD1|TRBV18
TGTGCCAGCTCACCCTTTGGACAGGTCGCTGAAGCTTTCTTT
CASSPFGQVAEAFF
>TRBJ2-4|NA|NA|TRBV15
TGTGCCACCAGCAGAAGCCCAGGGTTAGGCAAAAACATTCAGTACTTC
CATSRSPGLGKNIQYF
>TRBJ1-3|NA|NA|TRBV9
TGTGCCAGCAGCGTAGGGAGCGTCCTCTCTGGAAACACCATATATTTT
CASSVGSVLSGNTIYF
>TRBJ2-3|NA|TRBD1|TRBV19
TGTGCCAGTAGTATCCGGGACAGCCGCACAGATACGCAGTATTTT
CASSIRDSRTDTQYF
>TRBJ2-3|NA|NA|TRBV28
TGTGCCAGCAGTCTAGCGCCCAGTGCCCTCACAGATACGCAGTATTTT
CASSLAPSALTDTQYF
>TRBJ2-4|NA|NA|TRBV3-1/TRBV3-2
TGTGCCAGCAGCCAGGGGGCGCTAGCCAAAAACATTCAGTACTTC
CASSQGALAKNIQYF
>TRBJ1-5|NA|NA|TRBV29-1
TGCAGCGTCAACCAGGGAGGAGGTCAGCCCCAGCATTTT
CSVNQGGGQPQHF
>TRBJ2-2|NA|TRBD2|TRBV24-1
TGTGCCACCAGTGATTGGGGCGGGAGTCTCGGCGGGGAGCTGTTTTTT
CATSDWGGSLGGELFF
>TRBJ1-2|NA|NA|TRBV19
TGTGCCAGCGGGAAGACGTTAGCTAACTATGGCTACACCTTC
CASGKTLANYGYTF
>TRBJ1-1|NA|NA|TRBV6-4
TGTGCCAGCAGCCCAGGGGATGGAAACACTGAAGCTTTCTTT
CASSPGDGNTEAFF
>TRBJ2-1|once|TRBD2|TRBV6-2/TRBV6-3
TGTGCCAGCAGTACAGGACTAGCGGGGGGGAATGAGCAGTTCTTC
CASSTGLAGGNEQFF
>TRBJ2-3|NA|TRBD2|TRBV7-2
TGTGCCAGCAGCATCGGGGGGTTCGGGACAGATACGCAGTATTTT
CASSIGGFGTDTQYF
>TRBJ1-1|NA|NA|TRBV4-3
TGCGCCAGCAGCCAAGACAGGGGTGAGGGGGGGCTCGGGGGCGCTTTCTTT
CASSQDRGEGGLGGAFF
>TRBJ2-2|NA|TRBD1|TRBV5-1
TGCGCCAGCAGCTTGGCCCAGACAGGGAACGGGGAGCTGTTTTTT
CASSLAQTGNGELFF
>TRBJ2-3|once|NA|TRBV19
TGTGCCAGTAGTAGCAGGGGTTTAAGCACAGATACGCAGTATTTT
CASSSRGLSTDTQYF
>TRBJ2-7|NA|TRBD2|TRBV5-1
TGCGCCAGCAGCATGGGCTCTAGCGGATACACCTACGAGCAGTACTTC
CASSMGSSGYTYEQYF
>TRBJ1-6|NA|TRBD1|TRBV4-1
TGCGCCAGCAGCCAACCAGGGGGCATGAATTCACCCCTCCACTTT
CASSQPGGMNSPLHF
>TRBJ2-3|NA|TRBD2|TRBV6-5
TGTGCCAGCAGTTACGCTAGCGGGTACACAGATACGCAGTATTTT
CASSYASGYTDTQYF
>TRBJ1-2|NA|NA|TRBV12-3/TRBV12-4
TGTGCCAGCAGTTTAGGGGCCCGCTATGGCTACACCTTC
CASSLGARYGYTF
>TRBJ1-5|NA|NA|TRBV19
TGTGCCAGTAGGGAGCTGGATCAGCCCCAGCATTTT
CASRELDQPQHF
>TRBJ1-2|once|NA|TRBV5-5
TGTGCCAGCAGCCTCCTGGCGGGGACTCACGTTAACTATGGCTACACCTTC
CASSLLAGTHVNYGYTF
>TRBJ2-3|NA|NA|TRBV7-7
TGTGCTAGCGCGGTCGCGACGGGCACAGATACGCAGTATTTT
CASAVATGTDTQYF
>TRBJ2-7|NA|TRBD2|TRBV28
TGTGCCAGCAGTTTCGGACTAGCCGAGCAGTACTTC
CASSFGLAEQYF
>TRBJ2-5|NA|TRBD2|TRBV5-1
TGCGCCAGCAGCTTGGTTTTAGCGGGGGGCCAAGAGACCCAGTACTTC
CASSLVLAGGQETQYF
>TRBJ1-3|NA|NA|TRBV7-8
TGTGCCAGCAGCACCGGTTCCGGCTCTGGAAACACCATATATTTT
CASSTGSGSGNTIYF
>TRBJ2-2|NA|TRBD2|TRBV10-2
TGCGCCAGCAGTCTAGCGGGAGGTAGCGGGGAGCTGTTTTTT
CASSLAGGSGELFF
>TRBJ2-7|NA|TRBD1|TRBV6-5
TGTGCCAGCAGTTTACACGAAACAGGGGGCGCAGCGCAGTACTTC
CASSLHETGGAAQYF
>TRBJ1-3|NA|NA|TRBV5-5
TGTGCCAGCAGTTCTCTCCGGGGACCTAAAGCGGGATCTGGAAACACCATATATTTT
CASSSLRGPKAGSGNTIYF
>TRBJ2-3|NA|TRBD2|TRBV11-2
TGTGCCAGCAGCTCGGGACTAGCGGGGTTGGGGTATACGCAGTATTTT
CASSSGLAGLGYTQYF
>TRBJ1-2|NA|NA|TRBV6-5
TGTGCCAGCAGCCGCGCGGGTACCGACTATGGCTACACCTTC
CASSRAGTDYGYTF
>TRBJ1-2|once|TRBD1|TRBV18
TGTGCCAGCTCACCTAGCGGACAGGGTCTTAATGGCTACACCTTC
CASSPSGQGLNGYTF
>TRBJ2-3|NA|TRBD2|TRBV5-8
TGTGCCAGCAGCTTGGAAGCGGGGGGGGCTACGCAGTATTTT
CASSLEAGGATQYF
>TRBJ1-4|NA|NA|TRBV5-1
TGCGCCAGCAGCTTATTACAGGGAGGGGAAAAACTGTTTTTT
CASSLLQGGEKLFF
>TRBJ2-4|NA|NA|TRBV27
TGTGCCAGCAGTTTAGGGCCAGGGGCCAAAAACATTCAGTACTTC
CASSLGPGAKNIQYF
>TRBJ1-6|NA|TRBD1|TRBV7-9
TGTGCCAGCAGCCTAGGACAGGGTTTCTATAATTCACCCCTCCACTTT
CASSLGQGFYNSPLHF
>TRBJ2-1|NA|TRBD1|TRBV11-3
TGTGCCAGCAGCTCAGACAGGGGTAGGGGCGATGAGCAGTTCTTC
CASSSDRGRGDEQFF
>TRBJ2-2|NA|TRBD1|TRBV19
TGTGCCAGTAGTTCTGGACAGGGGGTCACCGGGGAGCTGTTTTTT
CASSSGQGVTGELFF
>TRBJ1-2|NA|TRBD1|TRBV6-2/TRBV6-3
TGTGCCAGCAGCGGAACCGGGACAGGGGAGTATGGCTACACCTTC
CASSGTGTGEYGYTF
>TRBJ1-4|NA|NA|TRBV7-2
TGTGCCAGCAGCCCGGGGGGGCCCCGTCATGAAAAACTGTTTTTT
CASSPGGPRHEKLFF
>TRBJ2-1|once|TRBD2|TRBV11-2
TGTGCCAGCAGCTTGGTAGCGGGAGGAGTCGAGCAGTTCTTC
CASSLVAGGVEQFF